This T cell receptor beta chain was observed in a study of cytomegalovirus exposure and HLA in healthy donors. Vbeta (60) and Jbeta (13) primers were used in the PCR. Only in-frame clones appear in the TCRdb table, and some are missing; sequencing was by immunoSEQ multiplex PCR. Of some 150,000 clones detected, 87% appear once; the ten largest clones hold under 0.95%. At the time of sampling, donors were nominally healthy, though unrecorded immune exposures were likely. Overall study results and limits: Productive rates of about 90% or about 30% were seen for most TCR beta V segments in an earlier analysis.

The germline V gene has CDR1 KGHSY and CDR2 FQNENV. Germline trimming cut 5 bases from V and 10 bases from J; bases unmatched to any gene: 10. The CDR3 is 14 residues long. A remark on this clone: The antigen is unknown.

Sequencing was carried out using PBMCs. The receptor was derived from a woman in her 30s in good health and CMV-seronegative. The chain has TRBV16 and TRBJ1-1, with 10 bases that match TRBD1. CDR3 in DNA: TGTGCCAGCAGCTTCGGGACAGGGGCCTTTAGAGCTTTCTTT. Translation: CASSFGTGAFRAFF.